This T cell receptor (beta chain) was identified in a study of T cells in Graves' hyperthyroidism and ophthalmopathy. The CDR3 consists of 16 residues. V was shortened by 4 bases and J by 1 base, with 15 bases between the two germline ends. CDR1 is KGHDR and CDR2 is SFDVKD in the germline V gene. For this clonotype: This may arise from a read error, as a much more abundant clone is one base away.

The source material, RNA transcripts, was used to amplify TCR beta CDR3 regions. The study used the HTBI primer set for a first-round RT-PCR of the TCR CDR3. MiXCR, run by TCRdb on the multiplex PCR reads, gives a single entry per CDR3 protein. The repertoire has some 620,000 distinct CDR3 sequences, about 17% of them found once; the top ten carry 3% to 4%. The genes are TRBV24-1 and TRBJ1-1; D remains unclear. What was sequenced was blood. The TCR originated in a woman aged 25 to 39 with Graves' hyperthyroidism. The CDR3 region is CATSESIADWNTEAFF. The DNA of the CDR3 is TGTGCCACCAGTGAGTCGATCGCAGATTGGAACACTGAAGCTTTCTTT.